These 17 T cell receptor beta chains were all obtained from the same sample, sequenced in a study of regulatory T cells in long-lasting Graves disease. Time point specified: newly diagnosed GD, antithyroid drugs for less than 3 months. Preparation of the TCR library used RNA extracted from PBMCs. For TCR beta, libraries came from iRepertoire HTBI primers and Arm-PCR of CDR3 regions. From the multiplex PCR reads, TCRdb called clonotypes with MiXCR, one entry per CDR3 protein. The sample yields about 450,000 distinct CDR3 sequences, 16% seen once. A further study also used this sample, focusing on T cells in Graves' hyperthyroidism and ophthalmopathy.

Here the sequenced sample was peripheral blood mononuclear cells (PBMCs), taken at new diagnosis, from a patient treated with antithyroid drugs. The source of these receptors is a woman in her twenties or thirties with Graves disease.

V usage is TRBV28 and J usage is TRBJ2-1, with TRBD1 identical over 7 bases. The CDR3 runs 16 residues. The V gene end was trimmed by 1 base and the J gene end by 0 bases; junction bases not matched to a gene: 3. Germline V gene sequence: CDR1 MDHEN, CDR2 SYDVKM. The CDR3 loop reads CASSLLQGNSYNEQFF. The DNA of the CDR3 is TGTGCCAGCAGTTTATTACAGGGGAACTCCTACAATGAGCAGTTCTTC.

The chain links TRBV19 to TRBJ1-5, with D possibly matching TRBD1 (6 bases). Germline-derived CDR1 and CDR2 are LNHDA and SQIVND (reference sequence). V was cut by 6 bases and J by 2 bases, with 14 bases left in between. The CDR3 runs to 15 residues. The CDR3 protein is CASSPRTEGNQPQHF. The DNA for the CDR3 is TGTGCCAGTAGCCCCCGGACAGAGGGCAATCAGCCCCAGCATTTT.

Many counts were recorded for this clonotype. The chain couples TRBV6-2 or TRBV6-3 to TRBJ2-1; 10 positions match TRBD1. CDR1 is MNHEY, CDR2 SVGEGT, per germline. Germline trimming cut 7 bases from V and 9 bases from J; bases unmatched to any gene: 9. CDR3 size: 14 residues. CDR3 sequence (DNA): TGTGCCAGCACCAGGGACAGGGGTTCGAGTGAGCAGTTCTTC. It translates to CASTRDRGSSEQFF.

A few counts support this clonotype. The chain has TRBV7-9 and TRBJ2-3, with 7 bases matching TRBD1. The germline V gene encodes CDR1 SEHNR and CDR2 FQNEAQ (reference sequence). This CDR3 region has 15 residues. Trimming took 5 bases from V and 4 from J; bases not matched to a gene: 9. The CDR3 nucleotides are TGTGCCAGCAGCCAATCGTGGGACAGATCAGATACGCAGTATTTT. Translated: CASSQSWDRSDTQYF.

This clonotype was observed many times. The CDR3 here is CASLSENYGYTF. The CDR3 DNA is TGTGCCAGCCTGTCAGAGAACTATGGCTACACCTTC. This chain joins TRBV28 and TRBJ1-2; D is uncertain. V was shortened by 8 bases and J by 2 bases, with 9 bases between the two germline ends. The CDR3 loop spans 12 amino acids. CDR1 is MDHEN, CDR2 SYDVKM, per germline.

J is TRBJ2-7 and V is TRBV6-9, with D tentatively TRBD1 (5 bases). V lost 3 bases, J lost 1 base, and 16 bases lay in between. This CDR3 contains 16 residues. In germline, CDR1 is MNHGY, CDR2 SVAAGI. The CDR3 nucleotides are TGTGCCAGCAGTTACTCCGCAGGGTTCGGGTCCTACGAGCAGTACTTC. Translating gives CASSYSAGFGSYEQYF.

This clonotype was seen at least ten times. The chain uses TRBV29-1 and TRBJ2-1; 10 bases are shared with TRBD1. V trimming: 1 base; J trimming: 2 bases; junction bases outside the gene matches: 8. The germline V gene has CDR1 SQVTM and CDR2 ANQGSEA. There are 17 residues in the CDR3. The CDR3 region has the DNA TGCAGCGTTGAAGGCCGGGGGGACAGGGGACCCTACAATGAGCAGTTCTTC. Translated, it gives CSVEGRGDRGPYNEQFF.

This clonotype was counted ten times or more. This chain connects TRBV11-2 to TRBJ2-1; 10 positions agree with TRBD2. Losses at the gene ends were 5 bases for V and 7 bases for J; bases not matched to a gene: 8. Germline CDR1 reads SGHAT; CDR2 reads FQNNGV. The CDR3 loop spans 15 amino acids. CDR3: CASSHPSGSRNEQFF. CDR3 DNA: TGTGCCAGCAGCCACCCTAGCGGGAGTCGGAATGAGCAGTTCTTC.

The chain has TRBV19 and TRBJ1-1, with D possibly being TRBD1 (6 bases). From germline, CDR1 is LNHDA and CDR2 SQIVND (reference sequence). V was cut by 9 bases and J by 4 bases, with 9 bases left in between. The CDR3 is 11 residues long. The CDR3 here is CASPRGTEAFF. Written as DNA, the CDR3 is TGTGCCAGCCCCAGGGGCACTGAAGCTTTCTTT.

In this sample, this clonotype turned up many times. This sequence joins TRBV12-3 or TRBV12-4 and TRBJ1-1; maybe TRBD1 (5 bases). The V end lost 6 bases, the J end lost 2 bases, and 10 bases lay between the germline ends. CDR3 length: 13 residues. The CDR3: CASSDRTNTEAFF. In nucleotides, the CDR3 is TGTGCCAGCAGCGACAGAACAAACACTGAAGCTTTCTTT.

A note on this clonotype: With a much larger clone just one base away, this may be a read error. This chain's CDR3 is CASSQPASGKLEQYF. The DNA of the CDR3 is TGTGCCAGCAGCCAACCAGCTAGCGGGAAACTCGAGCAGTACTTC. J is TRBJ2-7 and V is TRBV3-1; 9 nucleotides agree with TRBD2. Germline CDR1 and CDR2: LGHDT and YNNKEL (reference sequence). There are 15 residues in the CDR3. The J segment lost 6 bases and the V segment lost 2 bases, leaving 8 bases of the junction unmatched.

This clonotype was seen repeatedly, ten times or more. The chain uses TRBV3-1 and TRBJ2-3; 10 positions match TRBD2. Germline V gene data show CDR1 as LGHDT and CDR2 as YNNKEL (reference sequence). With V trimmed by 0 bases and J by 0 bases, 9 bases remained unmatched. This CDR3 is built from 19 residues. The CDR3 protein is CASSQEALAGGTSTDTQYF. In DNA form, the CDR3 reads TGTGCCAGCAGCCAAGAGGCCTTAGCGGGAGGAACTAGCACAGATACGCAGTATTTT.

This clonotype was seen a few times. The chain joins TRBV20-1 to TRBJ2-5, with 8 bases identical to TRBD2. The CDR3 totals 15 residues. With V trimmed by 6 bases and J by 1 base, 10 bases remained unmatched. Germline V gene data show CDR1 as DFQATT and CDR2 as SNEGSKA (reference sequence). CDR3 sequence reads: CSARDPGGIQETQYF. The CDR3 DNA reads TGCAGTGCCCGAGATCCGGGGGGGATCCAAGAGACCCAGTACTTC.

There are many counts of this clonotype. This chain joins TRBV20-1 and TRBJ2-1; D gene unclear. The CDR3 is made up of 16 amino acids. The germline CDR1 and CDR2 sequences are DFQATT and SNEGSKA (reference sequence). Trimming stripped 3 bases from V and 0 bases from J, with 15 bases between. The CDR3 spells CSARSNDLSSYNEQFF. Written as DNA, the CDR3 is TGCAGTGCTAGGTCAAATGACCTGAGCTCCTACAATGAGCAGTTCTTC.

Details on this clonotype: A much larger clone sits a single nucleotide away, making a read error possible. The chain joins TRBV6-2 or TRBV6-3 to TRBJ2-7, with 9 bases aligning to TRBD1. Germline V CDR1 and CDR2: MNHEY, SVGEGT. The CDR3 contains 19 residues. The trim removed 7 bases at V and 3 bases at J, leaving 22 bases unmatched. The CDR3 DNA sequence: TGTGCCAGCATGAATCCGACGCGGGACAGGGACTTAACCAACTACGAGCAGTACTTC. The encoded protein is CASMNPTRDRDLTNYEQYF.

With respect to this clonotype: Given a much more abundant clone one base away, this may be a read error. The chain combines TRBV7-2 with TRBJ2-7; D tentatively fits TRBD1 or TRBD2 (5 bases each). Trimming stripped 4 bases from V and 5 bases from J, with 15 bases between. Looked up from germline, CDR1 is SGHTA and CDR2 is FQGNSA. The CDR3 loop spans 14 amino acids. CDR3 nucleotides: TGTGCCAGCAGCTCGAGCCTGGGGGTAAACGAGCAGTACTTC. This sequence encodes CASSSSLGVNEQYF.

This clonotype was counted many times. This chain uses TRBV20-1 with TRBJ1-4, with D possibly TRBD1 on 6 matching bases. V lost 1 base and J lost 2, with 14 bases in between. Germline loops: CDR1 DFQATT, CDR2 SNEGSKA (reference sequence). The CDR3 has 16 amino acids. The CDR3 DNA is TGCAGTGCTAGAGTCAGCAGGGGATTGACTAATGAAAAACTGTTTTTT. It specifies CSARVSRGLTNEKLFF.